This T cell receptor beta chain is from a study of shared clonotypes between healthy human individuals. Sequencing used immunoSEQ multiplex PCR; TCRdb keeps in-frame clones, though not all of them. This repertoire shows millions of clones, 85% to 95% found once; its top ten account for under 0.15%. This CDR3 has 13 amino acids. CDR1 is SGHDT, CDR2 YYEEEE, per germline. V lost 4 bases to trimming and J lost 3 bases, with 10 bases between them. The gene calls are TRBV5-6 and TRBJ1-1; D may be TRBD1 (6 bases). Sample: naive CD4+ T cells sorted from blood. As to subset: CD45RA+ positively selected. The TCR comes from a man aged 18-30 years in good health. CDR3 region: CASSRTVYTEAFF. The CDR3 DNA follows: TGTGCCAGCAGCCGGACAGTCTACACTGAAGCTTTCTTT.